Below, 21 T cell receptor beta chains from the same sample are listed, as sequenced in a study of T cells in narcolepsy. These receptors' antigens are unknown. Produced via immunoSEQ multiplex PCR; TCRdb's table is partial and in-frame only. The profile shows under 2,500 clones, over 25% of them singletons. The sample consisted of cultured CD4+ T cells from cerebrospinal fluid. These receptors originate from a human donor with narcolepsy.

This clone was picked up a small number of times. It differs at one base from a far larger clone, so likely a read error. V gene TRBV4-3 combines with J gene TRBJ1-4; D is uncertain. The CDR3 covers 15 residues. Germline lookup yields CDR1 LGHNA and CDR2 YSLEER. Trimming pared 0 bases from V and 8 bases from J, leaving 13 bases between. CDR3 nucleotides: TGCGCCAGCAGCCAAGATTTCAGGTGTAACGAAAAACTGTTTTTT. This sequence encodes CASSQDFRCNEKLFF.

This clone was found a few times. The rearrangement links TRBV4-2 to TRBJ1-4; D is uncertain. CDR3 length: 14 amino acids. Germline CDR1 reads LGHNA; CDR2 reads YNFKEQ. V was trimmed by 0 bases and J by 7 bases, leaving 9 bases between them. The CDR3 spells CASSQDSVGEKLFF. CDR3 coding DNA: TGTGCCAGCAGCCAAGATTCGGTGGGTGAAAAACTGTTTTTT.

The chain joins TRBV28 to TRBJ2-7; a weak D match, TRBD1 (5 bases). CDR3 length: 13 amino acids. CDR1 MDHEN and CDR2 SYDVKM come from the germline V gene. V was shortened by 8 bases and J by 1 base, with 12 bases between the two germline ends. The CDR3: CASGSTASYEQYF. CDR3 nucleotide sequence: TGTGCCAGCGGATCGACAGCGTCCTACGAGCAGTACTTC.

On this clone itself: A far larger clone is only one base removed, so a read error is likely. The chain combines TRBV5-1 with TRBJ1-5; D is unresolved. Between the trimmed V and J ends, which lost 1 base and 3 bases, there was a span of 5 bases. This CDR3 has 13 residues. Germline V gives CDR1 SGHRS, CDR2 YFSETQ. CDR3 sequence: CASSLLANQPQHF. CDR3 DNA sequence: TGCGCCAGCAGCTTGTTGGCCAATCAGCCCCAGCATTTT. The full variable domain, its missing parts supplied by reference TRBV5-1 and TRBJ1-5, is KAGVTQTPRYLIKTRGQQVTLSCSPISGHRSVSWYQQTPGQGLQFLFEYFSETQRNKGNFPGRFSGRQFSNSRSEMNVSTLELGDSALYLCASSLLANQPQHFGDGTRLSIL.

The V and J genes are TRBV7-2 and TRBJ1-4; D is unresolved. Trimming stripped 3 bases from V and 7 bases from J, with 9 bases between. The germline gives CDR1 SGHTA, CDR2 FQGNSA. This CDR3 has 13 amino acids. CDR3 sequence: CASSFGSVEKLFF. The CDR3 DNA follows: TGTGCCAGCAGCTTCGGGTCCGTTGAAAAACTGTTTTTT.

This clone is large (0.1 to 1%) by share. V and J are TRBV18 and TRBJ1-4; no clear D. Germline-derived CDR1 and CDR2 are KGHSH and LQKENI. The CDR3 has 16 amino acids. Trimming removed 3 bases at V and 7 bases at J, with 18 bases between. CDR3 coding DNA: TGTGCCAGCTCACCCGCCGGTGGAGGGCTAGGTGAAAAACTGTTTTTT. This gives the protein CASSPAGGGLGEKLFF.

V and J are TRBV10-3 and TRBJ2-5; 8 bases are shared with TRBD2. Germline V lookup: CDR1 ENHRY, CDR2 SYGVKD. The CDR3 contains 13 residues. J lost 4 bases, V lost 10 bases, and 8 bases had no gene match. CDR3 DNA: TGTGCCACACGAGCGGGGGAGGGAGAGACCCAGTACTTC. Translating gives CATRAGEGETQYF.

This chain connects TRBV2 to TRBJ2-1, with D perhaps assigned TRBD1 or TRBD2 (6 bases each). Germline values: CDR1 SNHLY, CDR2 FYNNEI. There are 14 residues in the CDR3. Trimming stripped 1 base from V and 9 bases from J, with 13 bases between. CDR3 sequence (DNA): TGTGCCAGCAGTGAAGAGGGGGGCAGGTCTGAGCAGTTCTTC. Amino acids: CASSEEGGRSEQFF.

The rearrangement joins TRBV7-9 to TRBJ1-2, with 11 bases aligning to TRBD1. The ends lost 3 bases at V and 7 bases at J; junction bases unmatched: 4. The CDR3 runs to 14 residues. Germline loops: CDR1 SEHNR, CDR2 FQNEAQ (reference sequence). CDR3 bases: TGTGCCAGCAGCTTCTTAGGGACAGGGGGTGGCTACACCTTC. Translation: CASSFLGTGGGYTF.

This clone was counted between two and nine times. A far larger clone is one base from this, pointing to a likely read error. This chain joins TRBV10-3 and TRBJ1-2; D is ambiguous. The V gene lost 0 bases and the J gene lost 5 bases, with 10 bases spanning the gap. The CDR3 sequence is 14 residues long. CDR1 and CDR2 from the germline V gene are ENHRY and SYGVKD. The CDR3 DNA sequence: TGTGCCATCAGTGAGTCGAACAGAGGTTATGGCTACACCTTC. This gives the protein CAISESNRGYGYTF.

By share of the sample, this clone is medium-sized. The V gene is TRBV19, the J gene TRBJ1-2; D is possibly TRBD1 (5 bases). V was clipped by 3 bases and J by 3 bases, with 11 bases between them. Per germline, CDR1 LNHDA and CDR2 SQIVND (reference sequence). CDR3 length equals 14 residues. The DNA for the CDR3 is TGTGCCAGTAGTATGGGGCAGTCCTACTATGGCTACACCTTC. The encoded protein is CASSMGQSYYGYTF.

With respect to this clone: At one end, the junction sequence differs from germline, possibly due to a read error. This chain uses TRBV9 with TRBJ2-7; 8 bases line up with TRBD2. The CDR3 is 14 amino acids. CDR1 is SGDLS and CDR2 is YYNGEE in the germline V gene. The CDR3 sequence is CARSGGRGGYEQYF. The CDR3 DNA is TGTGCCCGCAGCGGGGGACGGGGGGGCTACGAGCAGTACTTC.

In regard to this clone: One junction end disagrees with the germline gene, perhaps due to a read error. The rearrangement joins TRBV9 to TRBJ2-7; 7 nucleotides agree with TRBD1. This CDR3 region has 14 residues. The V gene's germline CDR1 is SGDLS and CDR2 YYNGEE. CDR3 protein: CASSRAGGPYEQYF. The CDR3 coding sequence is TGCGCCAGCAGCAGGGCAGGGGGACCTTACGAGCAGTACTTC.

V and J are TRBV5-4 and TRBJ1-2, with 10 bases lining up with TRBD1. This CDR3 is 16 amino acids long. V lost 1 base, J lost 2 bases, and 5 bases stayed unmatched. CDR1 SGHNT and CDR2 YYREEE come from the germline V gene (reference sequence). This chain's CDR3 is CASSLSWDRGNYGYTF. CDR3 nucleotide sequence: TGTGCCAGCAGCTTGTCTTGGGACAGGGGAAACTATGGCTACACCTTC.

The V call is TRBV7-9, the J call TRBJ1-2, with unresolved D. Germline V lookup: CDR1 SEHNR, CDR2 FQNEAQ (reference sequence). The CDR3 has 13 residues. V dropped 3 bases and J dropped 3 bases, with 8 bases sitting between them. The CDR3 sequence is CASSFGLDYGYTF. The CDR3 nucleotides read TGTGCCAGCAGCTTCGGACTAGACTATGGCTACACCTTC.

Regarding this clone: The junction shows a germline mismatch at one end, possibly a read error. The rearrangement uses TRBV5-4 and TRBJ2-5; 7 positions agree with TRBD1. The CDR3 contains 15 residues. From germline, CDR1 is SGHNT and CDR2 YYREEE (reference sequence). CDR3 residues: CASSHQTGTQETQYF. DNA of the CDR3: TGCGCCAGCAGCCATCAGACAGGGACCCAAGAGACCCAGTACTTC.

The chain uses TRBV10-3 and TRBJ1-2, with D perhaps matching TRBD1 (5 bases). Trimming pared 3 bases from V and 1 base from J, leaving 12 bases between. Germline V gene sequence: CDR1 ENHRY, CDR2 SYGVKD. The CDR3 runs 15 residues. This CDR3 reads CAISDMDKDNYGYTF. The CDR3 DNA reads as TGTGCCATCAGTGATATGGACAAGGATAACTATGGCTACACCTTC.

This clone has only a few counts. This chain joins TRBV7-2 and TRBJ1-6; the D gene is possibly TRBD1 (6 bases). V gave up 1 base and J gave up 13 bases, with 11 bases separating them. This CDR3 is built from 13 residues. Looked up from germline, CDR1 is SGHTA and CDR2 is FQGNSA. The CDR3: CASSLVGGHPLHF. In nucleotides, the CDR3 is TGTGCCAGCAGCTTAGTAGGGGGGCATCCCCTCCACTTT. Full variable domain (remainder filled in from reference TRBV7-2 and TRBJ1-6): GAGVSQSPSNKVTEKGKDVELRCDPISGHTALYWYRQSLGQGLEFLIYFQGNSAPDKSGLPSDRFSAERTGGSVSTLTIQRTQQEDSAVYLCASSLVGGHPLHFGNGTRLTVT.

The chain is built from TRBV29-1 and TRBJ1-1; no clear D. CDR3 length equals 12 residues. Trimming stripped 5 bases from V and 4 bases from J, with 11 bases between. Germline CDR1 SQVTM, CDR2 ANQGSEA. The CDR3 protein is CSVNKCGTEAFF. The CDR3 nucleotides are TGCAGCGTTAATAAGTGTGGCACTGAAGCTTTCTTT. Supplemented by reference TRBV29-1 and TRBJ1-1, the full variable domain reads SAVISQKPSRDICQRGTSLTIQCQVDSQVTMMFWYRQQPGQSLTLIATANQGSEATYESGFVIDKFPISRPNLTFSTLTVSNMSPEDSSIYLCSVNKCGTEAFFGQGTRLTVV.

This clone was observed a handful of times. An end of the junction does not agree with germline; a read error may underlie this. The V call is TRBV5-3, the J call TRBJ1-2; D gene uncertain. TRBV5-3 is recorded as an ORF, its role being uncertain. This CDR3 is 13 amino acids long. The CDR3: CASSFGLDYGYTF. In DNA, the CDR3 is TGTGCCAGCAGCTTCGGACTAGACTATGGCTACACCTTC.

J is TRBJ2-3 and V is TRBV6-1; no firm D call. From germline, CDR1 is MNHNS and CDR2 SASEGT. V shed 4 bases and J shed 1 base, with 12 bases lying between them. CDR3 length: 15 amino acids. CDR3 nucleotides: TGTGCCAGCAGTGCAATGGCGATTCGCACAGATACGCAGTATTTT. Its protein product is CASSAMAIRTDTQYF.